The sequence of this TCR beta chain was determined in a study of human T cells and chemical hapten exposure. Study details: The study traced per-sample TCR yield variation mainly to small differences in pooled library volumes.

This CDR3 is built from 12 residues. Germline V gene sequence: CDR1 MDHEN, CDR2 SYDVKM. Trimming took off 7 bases at V and 8 bases at J, with 13 bases between the two ends. TCRdb re-called the RACE reads with MiXCR, one entry per CDR3 protein. This table holds more than 85,000 distinct CDR3 sequences, 9.2% found once. Time point in this sample: patch test 2, 6 weeks after DPC sensitization. Treatment reported: therapeutic diphenylcyclopropenone sensitization with weekly scalp DPC. This clonotype was picked up many times. The chain has TRBV28 and TRBJ2-3; D possibly corresponds to TRBD2 (5 bases). The sequences come from whole blood, collected in connection with sensitization to the hapten diphenylcyclopropenone (DPC). The source is a woman aged 40-49 years with alopecia areata. Some clones in this sample may be carry-over from other donors' samples. The CDR3: CASNLLAGTQYF. CDR3 sequence (DNA): TGTGCCAGCAACTTACTGGCGGGTACGCAGTATTTT.